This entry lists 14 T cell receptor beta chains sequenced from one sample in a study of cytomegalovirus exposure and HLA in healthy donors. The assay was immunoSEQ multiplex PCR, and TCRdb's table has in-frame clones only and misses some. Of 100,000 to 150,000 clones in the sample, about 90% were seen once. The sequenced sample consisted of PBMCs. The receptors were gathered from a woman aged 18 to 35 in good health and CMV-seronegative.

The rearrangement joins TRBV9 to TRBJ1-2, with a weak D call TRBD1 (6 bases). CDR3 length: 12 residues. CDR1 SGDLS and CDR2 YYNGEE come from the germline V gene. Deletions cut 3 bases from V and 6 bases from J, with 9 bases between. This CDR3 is CASSGEGDGYTF. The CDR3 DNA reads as TGTGCCAGCAGCGGAGAGGGGGATGGCTACACCTTC.

This CDR3 reads CAISQDSFATNEKLFF. CDR3 sequence (DNA): TGTGCCATCAGTCAGGACAGTTTTGCAACTAATGAAAAACTGTTTTTT. The gene calls are TRBV10-3 and TRBJ1-4; maybe TRBD1 (6 bases). V lost 5 bases to trimming and J lost 0 bases, with 13 bases between them. Germline V gene sequence: CDR1 ENHRY, CDR2 SYGVKD. This CDR3 has 16 amino acids.

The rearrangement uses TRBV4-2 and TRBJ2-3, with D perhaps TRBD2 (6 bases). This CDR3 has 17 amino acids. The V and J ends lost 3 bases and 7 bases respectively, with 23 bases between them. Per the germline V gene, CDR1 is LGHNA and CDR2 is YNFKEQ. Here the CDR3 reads CASSQGTPRTIENTQYF. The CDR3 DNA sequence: TGTGCCAGCAGCCAGGGGACTCCTAGGACTATTGAAAATACGCAGTATTTT.

The CDR3 protein is CASGLTSFQFF. As DNA, the CDR3 is TGTGCCAGCGGTCTGACATCTTTTCAGTTCTTC. The chain links TRBV25-1 to TRBJ2-1; D gene uncertain. Germline V gene sequence: CDR1 MGHDK, CDR2 SYGVNS. V was shortened by 8 bases and J by 13 bases, with 15 bases between the two germline ends. The CDR3 is 11 residues long. The full variable domain, in which reference TRBV25-1 and TRBJ2-1 provide the parts outside the CDR3, is EADIYQTPRYLVIGTGKKITLECSQTMGHDKMYWYQQDPGMELHLIHYSYGVNSTEKGDLSSESTVSRIRTEHFPLTLESARPSHTSQYLCASGLTSFQFFGPGTRLTVL.

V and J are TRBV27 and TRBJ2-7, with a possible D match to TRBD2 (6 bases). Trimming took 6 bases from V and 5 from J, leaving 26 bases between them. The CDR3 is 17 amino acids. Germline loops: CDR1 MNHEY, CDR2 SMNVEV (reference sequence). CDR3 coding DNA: TGTGCCAGCAGCTCGACCCCGGGGACTCCTCTTGGCCACGAGCAGTACTTC. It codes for CASSSTPGTPLGHEQYF.

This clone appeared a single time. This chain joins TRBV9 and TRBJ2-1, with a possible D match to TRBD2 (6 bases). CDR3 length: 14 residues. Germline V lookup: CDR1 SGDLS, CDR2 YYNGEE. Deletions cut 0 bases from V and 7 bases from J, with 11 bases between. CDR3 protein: CASSVVGSWNEQFF. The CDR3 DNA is TGTGCCAGCAGCGTAGTCGGGAGTTGGAATGAGCAGTTCTTC. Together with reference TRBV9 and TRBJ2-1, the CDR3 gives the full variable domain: DSGVTQTPKHLITATGQRVTLRCSPRSGDLSVYWYQQSLDQGLQFLIQYYNGEERAKGNILERFSAQQFPDLHSELNLSSLELGDSALYFCASSVVGSWNEQFFGPGTRLTVL.

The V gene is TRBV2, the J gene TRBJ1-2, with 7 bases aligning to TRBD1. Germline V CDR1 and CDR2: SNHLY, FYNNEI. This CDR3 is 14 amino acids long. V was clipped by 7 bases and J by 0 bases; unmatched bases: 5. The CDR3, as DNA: TGTGCCAGCATCCCGACAGGGACTAACTATGGCTACACCTTC. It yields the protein CASIPTGTNYGYTF.

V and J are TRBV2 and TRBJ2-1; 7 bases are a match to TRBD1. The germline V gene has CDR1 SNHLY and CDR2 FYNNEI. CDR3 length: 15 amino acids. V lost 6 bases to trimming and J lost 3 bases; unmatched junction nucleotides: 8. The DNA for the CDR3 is TGTGCCAGCAGGTCCGGGACAGCCGACTACAATGAGCAGTTCTTC. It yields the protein CASRSGTADYNEQFF.

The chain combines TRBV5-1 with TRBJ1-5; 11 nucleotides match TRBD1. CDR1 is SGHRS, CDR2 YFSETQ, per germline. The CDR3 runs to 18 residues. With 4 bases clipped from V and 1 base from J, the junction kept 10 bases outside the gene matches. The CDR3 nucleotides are TGCGCCAGCAGCCCGGTCCCGGGACAGGGGGGGAGCAATCAGCCCCAGCATTTT. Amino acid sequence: CASSPVPGQGGSNQPQHF.

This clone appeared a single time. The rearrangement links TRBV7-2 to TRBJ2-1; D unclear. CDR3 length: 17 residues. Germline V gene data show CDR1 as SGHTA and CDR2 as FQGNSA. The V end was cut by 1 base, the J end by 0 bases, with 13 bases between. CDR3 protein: CASSLEVSTYSYNEQFF. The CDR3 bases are TGTGCCAGCAGCTTAGAGGTTTCGACTTACTCCTACAATGAGCAGTTCTTC.

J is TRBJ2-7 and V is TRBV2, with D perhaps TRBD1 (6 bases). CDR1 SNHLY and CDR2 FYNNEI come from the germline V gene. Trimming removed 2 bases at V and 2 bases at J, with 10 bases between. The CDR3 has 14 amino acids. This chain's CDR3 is CASSELGQPYEQYF. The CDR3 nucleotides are TGTGCCAGCAGTGAACTTGGACAGCCCTACGAGCAGTACTTC. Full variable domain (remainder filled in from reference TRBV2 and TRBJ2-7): EPEVTQTPSHQVTQMGQEVILRCVPISNHLYFYWYRQILGQKVEFLVSFYNNEISEKSEIFDDQFSVERPDGSNFTLKIRSTKLEDSAMYFCASSELGQPYEQYFGPGTRLTVT.

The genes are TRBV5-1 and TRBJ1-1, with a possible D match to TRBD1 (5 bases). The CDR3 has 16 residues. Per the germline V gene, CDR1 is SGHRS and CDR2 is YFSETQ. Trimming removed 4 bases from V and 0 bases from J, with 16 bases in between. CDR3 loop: CASSITGSQVNTEAFF. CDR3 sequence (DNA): TGCGCCAGCAGCATAACAGGATCGCAGGTGAACACTGAAGCTTTCTTT.

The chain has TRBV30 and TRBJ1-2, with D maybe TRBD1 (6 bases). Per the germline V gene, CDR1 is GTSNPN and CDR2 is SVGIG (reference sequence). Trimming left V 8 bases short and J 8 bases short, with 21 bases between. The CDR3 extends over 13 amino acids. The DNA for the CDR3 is TGTGCCCAAGACCCGACAGGACTAGGCGGCTACACCTTC. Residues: CAQDPTGLGGYTF.

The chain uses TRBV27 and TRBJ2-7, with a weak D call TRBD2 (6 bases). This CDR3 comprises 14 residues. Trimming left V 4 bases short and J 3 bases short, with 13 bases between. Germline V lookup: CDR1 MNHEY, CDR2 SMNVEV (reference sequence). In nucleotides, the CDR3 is TGTGCCAGCAGTTCCCCCGCTAGCGACTACGAGCAGTACTTC. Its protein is CASSSPASDYEQYF.